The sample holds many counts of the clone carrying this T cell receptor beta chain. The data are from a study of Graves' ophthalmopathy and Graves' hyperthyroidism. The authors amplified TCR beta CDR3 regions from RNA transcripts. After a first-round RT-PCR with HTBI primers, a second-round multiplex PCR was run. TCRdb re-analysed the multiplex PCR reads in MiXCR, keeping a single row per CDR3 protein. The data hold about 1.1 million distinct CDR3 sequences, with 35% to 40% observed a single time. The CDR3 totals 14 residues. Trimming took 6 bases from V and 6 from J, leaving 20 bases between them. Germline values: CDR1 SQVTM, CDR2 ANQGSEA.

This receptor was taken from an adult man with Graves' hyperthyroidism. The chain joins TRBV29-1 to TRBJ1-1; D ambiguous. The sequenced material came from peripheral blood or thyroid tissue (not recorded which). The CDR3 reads CSVASLAPTAEAFF. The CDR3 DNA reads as TGCAGCGTAGCGTCCCTGGCTCCAACGGCTGAAGCTTTCTTT.